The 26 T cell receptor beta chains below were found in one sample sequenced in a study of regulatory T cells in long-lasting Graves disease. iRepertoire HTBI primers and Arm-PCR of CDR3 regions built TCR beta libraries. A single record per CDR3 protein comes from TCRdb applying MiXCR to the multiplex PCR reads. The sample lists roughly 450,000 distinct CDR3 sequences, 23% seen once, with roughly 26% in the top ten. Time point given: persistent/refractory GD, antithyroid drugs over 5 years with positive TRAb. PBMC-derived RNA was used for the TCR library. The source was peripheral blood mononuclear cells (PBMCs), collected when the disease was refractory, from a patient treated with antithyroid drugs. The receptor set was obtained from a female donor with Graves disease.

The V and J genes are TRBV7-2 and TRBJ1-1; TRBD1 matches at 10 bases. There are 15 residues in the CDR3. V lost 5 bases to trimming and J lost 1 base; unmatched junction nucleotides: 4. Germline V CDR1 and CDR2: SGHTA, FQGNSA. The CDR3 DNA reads TGTGCCAGCAGCCACAGGGACAGGGGGAACACTGAAGCTTTCTTT. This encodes CASSHRDRGNTEAFF.

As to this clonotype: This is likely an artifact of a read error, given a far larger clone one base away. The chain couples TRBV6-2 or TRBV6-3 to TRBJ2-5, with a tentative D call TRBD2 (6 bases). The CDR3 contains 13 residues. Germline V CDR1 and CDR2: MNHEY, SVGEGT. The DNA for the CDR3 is TGTGCCGGCAGTTTAGCGGAACAAGAGACCCAGTACTTC. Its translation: CAGSLAEQETQYF.

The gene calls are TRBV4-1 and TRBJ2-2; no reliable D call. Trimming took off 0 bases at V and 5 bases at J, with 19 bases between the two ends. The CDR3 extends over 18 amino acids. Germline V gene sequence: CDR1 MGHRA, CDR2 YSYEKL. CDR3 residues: CASSQDPYPGGRTGELFF. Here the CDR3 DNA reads TGCGCCAGCAGCCAAGACCCTTATCCAGGCGGCAGGACCGGGGAGCTGTTTTTT.

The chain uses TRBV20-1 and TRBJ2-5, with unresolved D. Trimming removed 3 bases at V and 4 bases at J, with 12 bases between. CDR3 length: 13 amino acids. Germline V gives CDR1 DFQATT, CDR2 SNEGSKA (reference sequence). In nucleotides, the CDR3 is TGCAGTGCTAGGGCTCCCGCGATAGAGACCCAGTACTTC. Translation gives CSARAPAIETQYF.

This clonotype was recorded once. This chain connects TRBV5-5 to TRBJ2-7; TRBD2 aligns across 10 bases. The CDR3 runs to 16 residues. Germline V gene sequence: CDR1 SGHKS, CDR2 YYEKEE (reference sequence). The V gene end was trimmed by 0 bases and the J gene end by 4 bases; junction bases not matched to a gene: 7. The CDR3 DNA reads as TGTGCCAGCAGCTTGGCCTTAACTAGCGGGGTTTACGAGCAGTACTTC. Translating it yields CASSLALTSGVYEQYF.

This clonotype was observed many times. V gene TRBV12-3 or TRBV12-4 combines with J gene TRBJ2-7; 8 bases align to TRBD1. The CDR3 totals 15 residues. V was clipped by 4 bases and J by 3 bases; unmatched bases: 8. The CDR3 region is CASSSPGQALYEQYF. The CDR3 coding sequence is TGTGCCAGCAGTTCCCCGGGACAGGCCCTCTACGAGCAGTACTTC.

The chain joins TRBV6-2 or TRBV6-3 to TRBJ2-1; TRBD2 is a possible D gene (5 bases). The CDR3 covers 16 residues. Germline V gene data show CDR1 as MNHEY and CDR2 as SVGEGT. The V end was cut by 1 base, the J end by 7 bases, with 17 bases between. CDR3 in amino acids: CASSYFVGSPGNEQFF. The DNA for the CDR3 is TGTGCCAGCAGTTACTTTGTGGGATCCCCGGGGAATGAGCAGTTCTTC.

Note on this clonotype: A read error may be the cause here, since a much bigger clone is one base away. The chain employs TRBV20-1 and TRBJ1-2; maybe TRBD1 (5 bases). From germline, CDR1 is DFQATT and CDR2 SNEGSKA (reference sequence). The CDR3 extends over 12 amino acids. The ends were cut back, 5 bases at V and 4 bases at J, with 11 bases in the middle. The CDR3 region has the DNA TGCAGTGCTGGGGACGCTAGCTATGGCTACACCTTC. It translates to CSAGDASYGYTF.

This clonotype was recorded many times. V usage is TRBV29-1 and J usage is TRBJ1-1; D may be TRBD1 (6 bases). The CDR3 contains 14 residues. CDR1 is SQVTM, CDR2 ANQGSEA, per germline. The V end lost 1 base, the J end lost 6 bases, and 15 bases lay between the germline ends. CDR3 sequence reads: CSVEVGGAGAEAFF. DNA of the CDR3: TGCAGCGTTGAAGTGGGGGGGGCAGGCGCTGAAGCTTTCTTT.

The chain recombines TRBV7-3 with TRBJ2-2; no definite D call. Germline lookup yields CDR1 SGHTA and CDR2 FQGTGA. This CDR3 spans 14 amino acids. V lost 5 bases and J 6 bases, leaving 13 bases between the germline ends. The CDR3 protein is CASSMTISAGELFF. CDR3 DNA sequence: TGTGCCAGCAGCATGACGATCTCGGCCGGGGAGCTGTTTTTT. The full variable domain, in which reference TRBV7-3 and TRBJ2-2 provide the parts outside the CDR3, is GAGVSQTPSNKVTEKGKYVELRCDPISGHTALYWYRQSLGQGPEFLIYFQGTGAADDSGLPNDRFFAVRPEGSVSTLKIQRTERGDSAVYLCASSMTISAGELFFGEGSRLTVL.

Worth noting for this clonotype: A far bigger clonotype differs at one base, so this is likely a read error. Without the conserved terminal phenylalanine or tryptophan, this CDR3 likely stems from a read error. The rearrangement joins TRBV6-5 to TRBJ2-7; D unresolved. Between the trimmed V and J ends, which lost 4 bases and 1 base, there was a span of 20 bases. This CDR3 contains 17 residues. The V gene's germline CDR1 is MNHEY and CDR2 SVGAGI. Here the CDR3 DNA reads TGTGCCAGCAGTTTGTTTTCTGGCGGCAGGAGATCCTACGAGCAGTACCTC. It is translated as CASSLFSGGRRSYEQYL.

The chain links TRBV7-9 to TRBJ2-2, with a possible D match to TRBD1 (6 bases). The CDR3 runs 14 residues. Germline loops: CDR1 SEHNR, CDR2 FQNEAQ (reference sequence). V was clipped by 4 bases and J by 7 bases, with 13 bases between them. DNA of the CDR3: TGTGCCAGCAGCTCTGGTACAGGGATCGGGGAGCTGTTTTTT. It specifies CASSSGTGIGELFF.

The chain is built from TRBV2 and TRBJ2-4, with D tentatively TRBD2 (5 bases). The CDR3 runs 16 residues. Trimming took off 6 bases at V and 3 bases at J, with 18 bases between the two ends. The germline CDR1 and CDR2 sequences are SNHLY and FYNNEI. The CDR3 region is CASSGIRGPFKNIQYF. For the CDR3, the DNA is TGTGCCAGCAGCGGAATTCGGGGTCCTTTCAAAAACATTCAGTACTTC.

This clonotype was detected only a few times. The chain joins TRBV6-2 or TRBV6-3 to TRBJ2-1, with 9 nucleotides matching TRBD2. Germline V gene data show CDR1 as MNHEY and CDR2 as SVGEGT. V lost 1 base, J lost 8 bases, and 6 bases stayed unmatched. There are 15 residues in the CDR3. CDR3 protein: CASSYFSGRRDEQFF. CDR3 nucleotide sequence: TGTGCCAGCAGTTACTTTAGCGGGAGACGCGATGAGCAGTTCTTC.

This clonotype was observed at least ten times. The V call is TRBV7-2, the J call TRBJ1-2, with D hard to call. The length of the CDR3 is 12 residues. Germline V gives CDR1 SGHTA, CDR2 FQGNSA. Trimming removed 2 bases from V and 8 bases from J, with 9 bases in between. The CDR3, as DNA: TGTGCCAGCAGCTTAACGGCAGAAGGCTACACCTTC. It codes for CASSLTAEGYTF.

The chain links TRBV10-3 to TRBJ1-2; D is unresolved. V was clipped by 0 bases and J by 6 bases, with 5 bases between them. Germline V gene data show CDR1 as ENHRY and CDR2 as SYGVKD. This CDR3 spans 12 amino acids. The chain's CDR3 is CAISESGNGYTF. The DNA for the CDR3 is TGTGCCATCAGTGAGTCCGGGAATGGCTACACCTTC.

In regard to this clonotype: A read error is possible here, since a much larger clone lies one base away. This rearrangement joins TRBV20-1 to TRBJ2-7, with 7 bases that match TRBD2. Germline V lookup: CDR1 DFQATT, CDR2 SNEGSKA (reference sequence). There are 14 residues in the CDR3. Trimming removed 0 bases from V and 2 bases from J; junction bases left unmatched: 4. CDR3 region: CSARDMAGAYEQYF. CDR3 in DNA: TGCAGTGCTAGAGATATGGCGGGAGCCTACGAGCAGTACTTC.

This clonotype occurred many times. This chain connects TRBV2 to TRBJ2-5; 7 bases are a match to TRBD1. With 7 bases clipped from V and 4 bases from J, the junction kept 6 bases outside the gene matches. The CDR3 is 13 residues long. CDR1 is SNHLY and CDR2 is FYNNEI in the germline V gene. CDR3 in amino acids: CASNIYRGETQYF. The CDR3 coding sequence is TGTGCCAGCAATATATACAGGGGAGAGACCCAGTACTTC.

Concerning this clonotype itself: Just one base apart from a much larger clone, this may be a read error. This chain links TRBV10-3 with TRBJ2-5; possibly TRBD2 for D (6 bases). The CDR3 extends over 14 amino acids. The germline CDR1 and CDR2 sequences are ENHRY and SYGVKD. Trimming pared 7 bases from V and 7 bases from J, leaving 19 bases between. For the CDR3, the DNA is TGTGCCATCAAGCCGACGGGTTTCGGGGGGACCCAGTACTTC. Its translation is CAIKPTGFGGTQYF.

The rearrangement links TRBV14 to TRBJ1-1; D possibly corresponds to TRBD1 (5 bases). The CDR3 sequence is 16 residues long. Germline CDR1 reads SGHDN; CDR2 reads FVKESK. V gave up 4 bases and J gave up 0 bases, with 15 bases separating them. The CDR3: CASSLRQPSMNTEAFF. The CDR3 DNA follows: TGTGCCAGCAGCCTAAGACAGCCTTCTATGAACACTGAAGCTTTCTTT.

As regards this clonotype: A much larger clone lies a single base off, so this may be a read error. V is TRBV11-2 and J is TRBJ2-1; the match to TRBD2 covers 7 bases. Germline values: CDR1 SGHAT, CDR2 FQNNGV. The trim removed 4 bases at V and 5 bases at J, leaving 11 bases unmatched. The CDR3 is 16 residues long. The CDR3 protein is CASSSLWTRTDNEQFF. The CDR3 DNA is TGTGCCAGCAGCTCACTATGGACTAGAACAGACAATGAGCAGTTCTTC. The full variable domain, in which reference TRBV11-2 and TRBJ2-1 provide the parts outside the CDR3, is EAGVAQSPRYKIIEKRQSVAFWCNPISGHATLYWYQQILGQGPKLLIQFQNNGVVDDSQLPKDRFSAERLKGVDSTLKIQPAKLEDSAVYLCASSSLWTRTDNEQFFGPGTRLTVL.

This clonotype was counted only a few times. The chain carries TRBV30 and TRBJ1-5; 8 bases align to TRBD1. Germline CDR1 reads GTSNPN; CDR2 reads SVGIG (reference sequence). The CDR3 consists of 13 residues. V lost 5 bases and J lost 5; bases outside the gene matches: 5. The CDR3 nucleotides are TGTGCCTGGGACAGGGGAGAAGATCAGCCCCAGCATTTT. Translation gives CAWDRGEDQPQHF.

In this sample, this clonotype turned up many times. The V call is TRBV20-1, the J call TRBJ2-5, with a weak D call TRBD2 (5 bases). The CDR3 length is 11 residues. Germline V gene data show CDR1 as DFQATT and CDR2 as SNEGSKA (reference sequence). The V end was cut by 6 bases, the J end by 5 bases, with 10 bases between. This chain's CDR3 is CSAHRGETQYF. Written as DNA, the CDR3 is TGCAGTGCCCATAGAGGGGAGACCCAGTACTTC.

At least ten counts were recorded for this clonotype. CDR3 residues: CSVDKDRGKTQYF. The CDR3 nucleotides read TGCAGCGTTGACAAGGACAGGGGCAAGACCCAGTACTTC. V gene TRBV29-1 combines with J gene TRBJ2-5, with 9 bases identical to TRBD1. CDR1 and CDR2 (germline): SQVTM, ANQGSEA. The CDR3 has 13 residues. Trimming at V came to 3 bases and at J to 6 bases, leaving 5 bases not matched to a gene.

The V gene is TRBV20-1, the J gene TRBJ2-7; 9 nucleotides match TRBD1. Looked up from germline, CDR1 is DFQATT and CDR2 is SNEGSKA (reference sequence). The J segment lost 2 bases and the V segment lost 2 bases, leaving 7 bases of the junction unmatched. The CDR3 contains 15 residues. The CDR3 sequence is CSARKRDRETYEQYF. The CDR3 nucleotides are TGCAGTGCTAGAAAACGGGACAGGGAAACCTACGAGCAGTACTTC.

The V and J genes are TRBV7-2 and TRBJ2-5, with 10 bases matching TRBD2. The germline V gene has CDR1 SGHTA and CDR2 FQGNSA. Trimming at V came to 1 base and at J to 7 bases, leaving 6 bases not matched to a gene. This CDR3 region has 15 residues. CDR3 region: CASSLVAGGQGTQYF. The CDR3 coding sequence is TGTGCCAGCAGCTTAGTAGCGGGAGGACAGGGGACCCAGTACTTC.